This T cell receptor (beta chain) was recorded in a study of cytomegalovirus exposure and HLA in healthy donors. Germline CDR1 SGHRS, CDR2 YFSETQ. The trim removed 4 bases at V and 4 bases at J, leaving 6 bases unmatched. The CDR3 length is 15 residues. The study ran its PCR with 60 Vbeta and 13 Jbeta primers. Sequencing used immunoSEQ multiplex PCR; TCRdb keeps in-frame clones, though not all of them. The repertoire holds 120,000 to 150,000 clones, with about four fifths as singletons. The chain joins TRBV5-1 to TRBJ2-1; TRBD2 agrees at 9 bases. The sequenced sample was PBMCs. The clonotype comes from a man aged 25 to 45 in good health and CMV-seronegative. CDR3 amino acids: CASSQTSGAYNEQFF. CDR3 DNA: TGCGCCAGCAGCCAGACTAGCGGAGCATACAATGAGCAGTTCTTC.